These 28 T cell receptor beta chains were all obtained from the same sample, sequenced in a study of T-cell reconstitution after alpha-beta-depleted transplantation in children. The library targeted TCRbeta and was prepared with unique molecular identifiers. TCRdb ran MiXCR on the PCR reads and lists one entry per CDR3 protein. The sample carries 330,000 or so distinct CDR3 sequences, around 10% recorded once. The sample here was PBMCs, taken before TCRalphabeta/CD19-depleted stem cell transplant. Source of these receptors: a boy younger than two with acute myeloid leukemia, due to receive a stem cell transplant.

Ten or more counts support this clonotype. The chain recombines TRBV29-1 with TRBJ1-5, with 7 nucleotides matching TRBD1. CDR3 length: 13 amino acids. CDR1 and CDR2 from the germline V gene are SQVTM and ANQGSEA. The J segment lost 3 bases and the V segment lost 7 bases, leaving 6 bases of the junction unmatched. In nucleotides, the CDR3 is TGCAGCGCCCAGGGGGATCTCAATCAGCCCCAGCATTTT. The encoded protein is CSAQGDLNQPQHF.

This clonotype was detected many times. The CDR3 loop reads CASSWGQGFTNEKLFF. CDR3 DNA sequence: TGCGCCAGCAGCTGGGGACAGGGGTTTACTAATGAAAAACTGTTTTTT. The J gene is TRBJ1-4, the V gene TRBV5-1, with 10 nucleotides matching TRBD1. V was pared by 3 bases and J by 2 bases, with 4 bases of the junction left unmatched. The CDR3 covers 16 residues. The germline gives CDR1 SGHRS, CDR2 YFSETQ.

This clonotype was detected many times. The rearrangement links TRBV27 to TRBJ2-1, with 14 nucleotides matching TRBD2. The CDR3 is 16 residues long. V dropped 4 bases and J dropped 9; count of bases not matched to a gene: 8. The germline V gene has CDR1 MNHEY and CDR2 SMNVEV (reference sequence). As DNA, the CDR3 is TGTGCCAGCAGTTCTTGGACTAGCGGGGGGAATGGTGAGCAGTTCTTC. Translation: CASSSWTSGGNGEQFF.

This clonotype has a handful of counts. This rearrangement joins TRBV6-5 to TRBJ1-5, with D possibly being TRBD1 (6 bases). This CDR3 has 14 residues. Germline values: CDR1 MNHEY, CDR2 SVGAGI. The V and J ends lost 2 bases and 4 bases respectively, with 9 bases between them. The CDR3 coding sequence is TGTGCCAGCAGTTACCGACAGGATAATCAGCCCCAGCATTTT. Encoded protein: CASSYRQDNQPQHF.

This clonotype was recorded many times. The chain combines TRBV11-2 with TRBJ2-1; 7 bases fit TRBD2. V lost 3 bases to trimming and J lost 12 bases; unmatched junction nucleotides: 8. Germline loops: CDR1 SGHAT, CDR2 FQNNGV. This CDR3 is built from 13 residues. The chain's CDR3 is CASSFRGGTPQFF. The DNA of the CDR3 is TGTGCCAGCAGCTTCCGCGGGGGAACCCCGCAGTTCTTC.

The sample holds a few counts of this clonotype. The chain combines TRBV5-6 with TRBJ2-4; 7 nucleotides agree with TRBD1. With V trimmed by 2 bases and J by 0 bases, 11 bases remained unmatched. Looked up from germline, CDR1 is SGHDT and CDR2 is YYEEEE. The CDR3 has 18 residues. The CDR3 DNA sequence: TGTGCCAGCAGCTTCAGGGGGACCTTACTACTAGCCAAAAACATTCAGTACTTC. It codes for CASSFRGTLLLAKNIQYF.

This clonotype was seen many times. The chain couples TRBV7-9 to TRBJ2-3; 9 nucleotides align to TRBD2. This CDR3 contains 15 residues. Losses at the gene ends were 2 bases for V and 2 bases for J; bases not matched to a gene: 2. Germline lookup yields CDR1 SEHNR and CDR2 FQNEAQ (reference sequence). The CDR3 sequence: CASSLPSGTTDTQYF. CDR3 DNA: TGTGCCAGCAGCTTACCTAGCGGGACCACAGATACGCAGTATTTT.

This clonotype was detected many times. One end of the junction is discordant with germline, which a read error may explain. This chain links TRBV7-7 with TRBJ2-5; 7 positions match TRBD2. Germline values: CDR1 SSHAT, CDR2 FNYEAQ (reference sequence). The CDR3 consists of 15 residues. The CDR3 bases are TGTGCTAGCAGCTTCGAAGCGGGGCTCCAAGAGACCCAGTACTTC. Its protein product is CASSFEAGLQETQYF. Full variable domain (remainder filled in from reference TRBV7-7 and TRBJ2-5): GAGVSQSPRYKVTKRGQDVTLRCDPISSHATLYWYQQALGQGPEFLTYFNYEAQPDKSGLPSDRFSAERPEGSISTLTIQRTEQRDSAMYRCASSFEAGLQETQYFGPGTRLLVL.

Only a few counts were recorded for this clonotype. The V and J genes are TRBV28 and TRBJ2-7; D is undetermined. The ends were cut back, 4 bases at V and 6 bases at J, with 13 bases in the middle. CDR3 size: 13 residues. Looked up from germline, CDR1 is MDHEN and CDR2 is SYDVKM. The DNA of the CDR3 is TGTGCCAGCAGTTCCTGGAGAGGCTCCGAGCAGTACTTC. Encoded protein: CASSSWRGSEQYF.

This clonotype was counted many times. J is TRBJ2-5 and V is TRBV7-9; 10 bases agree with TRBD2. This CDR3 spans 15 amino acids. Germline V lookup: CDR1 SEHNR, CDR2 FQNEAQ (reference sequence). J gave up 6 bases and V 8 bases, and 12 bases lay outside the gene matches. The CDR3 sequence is CASSLAGDLRKTQYF. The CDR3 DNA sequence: TGTGCCAGCTCCCTAGCGGGAGACCTTAGAAAGACCCAGTACTTC.

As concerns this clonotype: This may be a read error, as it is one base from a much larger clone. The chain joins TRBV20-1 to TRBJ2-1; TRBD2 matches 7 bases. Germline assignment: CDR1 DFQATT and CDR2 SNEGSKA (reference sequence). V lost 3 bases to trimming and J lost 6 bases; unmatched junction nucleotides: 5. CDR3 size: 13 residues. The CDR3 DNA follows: TGCAGTGCTAGCCGACTAGCCACCAATGAGCAGTTCTTC. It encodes CSASRLATNEQFF.

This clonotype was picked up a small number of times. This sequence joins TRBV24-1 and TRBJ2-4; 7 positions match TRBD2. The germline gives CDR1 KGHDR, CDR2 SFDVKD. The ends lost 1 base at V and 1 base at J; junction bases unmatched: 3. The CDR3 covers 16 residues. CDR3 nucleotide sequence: TGTGCCACCAGTGATTTAGACGGGGGGGCCAAAAACATTCAGTACTTC. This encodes CATSDLDGGAKNIQYF.

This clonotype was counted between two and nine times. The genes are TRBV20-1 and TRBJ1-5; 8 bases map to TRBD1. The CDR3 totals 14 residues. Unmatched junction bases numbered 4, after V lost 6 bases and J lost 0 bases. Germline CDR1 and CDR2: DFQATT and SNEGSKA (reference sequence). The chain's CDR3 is CSAEGQASNQPQHF. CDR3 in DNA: TGCAGTGCCGAGGGACAGGCTAGCAATCAGCCCCAGCATTTT.

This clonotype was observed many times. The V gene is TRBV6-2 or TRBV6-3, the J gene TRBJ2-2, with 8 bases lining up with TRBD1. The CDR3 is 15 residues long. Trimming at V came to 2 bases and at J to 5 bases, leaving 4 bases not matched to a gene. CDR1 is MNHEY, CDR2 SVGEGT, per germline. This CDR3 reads CASSYPRGRTGELFF. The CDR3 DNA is TGTGCCAGCAGTTACCCCAGGGGGCGGACCGGGGAGCTGTTTTTT.

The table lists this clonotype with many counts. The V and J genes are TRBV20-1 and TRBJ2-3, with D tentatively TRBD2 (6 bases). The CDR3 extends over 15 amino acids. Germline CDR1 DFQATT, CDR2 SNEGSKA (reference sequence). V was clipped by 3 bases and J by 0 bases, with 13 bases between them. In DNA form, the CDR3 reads TGCAGTGCTAGCCGATTAGGGAGGAGCACAGATACGCAGTATTTT. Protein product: CSASRLGRSTDTQYF.

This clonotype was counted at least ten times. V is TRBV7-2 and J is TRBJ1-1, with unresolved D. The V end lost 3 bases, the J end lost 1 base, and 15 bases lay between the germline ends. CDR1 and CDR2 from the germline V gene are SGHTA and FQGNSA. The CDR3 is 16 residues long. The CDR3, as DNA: TGTGCCAGCAGCTTGCCCTTTTTGGCCCAGAACACTGAAGCTTTCTTT. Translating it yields CASSLPFLAQNTEAFF.

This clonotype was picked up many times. CDR3 residues: CASSLEGGGEKLFF. CDR3 nucleotide sequence: TGTGCCAGCAGCTTAGAAGGGGGTGGTGAAAAACTGTTTTTT. The chain uses TRBV13 and TRBJ1-4, with D possibly TRBD1 on 6 matching bases. Germline values: CDR1 PRHDT, CDR2 FYEKMQ (reference sequence). The V and J ends lost 1 base and 7 bases respectively, with 10 bases between them. The CDR3 spans 14 residues.

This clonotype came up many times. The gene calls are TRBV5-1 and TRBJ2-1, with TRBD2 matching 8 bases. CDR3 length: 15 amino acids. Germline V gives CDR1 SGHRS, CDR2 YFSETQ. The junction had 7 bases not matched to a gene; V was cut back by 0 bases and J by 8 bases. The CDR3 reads CASSLGGTRGDEQFF. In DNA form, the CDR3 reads TGCGCCAGCAGCTTGGGTGGGACTAGAGGGGATGAGCAGTTCTTC.

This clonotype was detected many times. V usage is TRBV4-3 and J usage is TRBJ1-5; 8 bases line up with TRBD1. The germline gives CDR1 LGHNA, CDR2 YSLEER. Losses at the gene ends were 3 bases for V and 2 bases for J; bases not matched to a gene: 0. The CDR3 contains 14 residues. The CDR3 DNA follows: TGCGCCAGCAGCCAGGACAGGGGCAATCAGCCCCAGCATTTT. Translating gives CASSQDRGNQPQHF.

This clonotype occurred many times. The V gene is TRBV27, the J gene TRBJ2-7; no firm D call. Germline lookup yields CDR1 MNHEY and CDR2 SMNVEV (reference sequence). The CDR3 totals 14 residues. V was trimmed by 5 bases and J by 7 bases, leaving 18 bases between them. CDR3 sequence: CASSRASTLGEQYF. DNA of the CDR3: TGTGCCAGCAGTCGAGCGAGTACCCTAGGGGAGCAGTACTTC.

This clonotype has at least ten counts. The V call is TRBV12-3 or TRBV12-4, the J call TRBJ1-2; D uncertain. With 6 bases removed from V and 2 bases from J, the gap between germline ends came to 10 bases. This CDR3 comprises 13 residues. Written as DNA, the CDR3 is TGTGCCAGCAGCCCGGGTCGGAACTATGGCTACACCTTC. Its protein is CASSPGRNYGYTF.

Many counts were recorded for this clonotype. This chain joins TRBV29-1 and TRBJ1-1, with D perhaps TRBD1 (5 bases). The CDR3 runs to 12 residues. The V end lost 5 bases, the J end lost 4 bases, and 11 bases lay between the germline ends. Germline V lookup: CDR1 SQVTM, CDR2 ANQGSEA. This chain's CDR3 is CSVSYQGTEAFF. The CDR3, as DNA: TGCAGCGTTAGCTATCAGGGCACTGAAGCTTTCTTT.

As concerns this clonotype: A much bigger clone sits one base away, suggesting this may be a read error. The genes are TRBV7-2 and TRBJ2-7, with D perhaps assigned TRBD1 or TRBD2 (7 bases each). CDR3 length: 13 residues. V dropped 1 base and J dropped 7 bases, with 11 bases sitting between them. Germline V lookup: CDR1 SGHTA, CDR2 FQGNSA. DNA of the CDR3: TGTGCCAGCAGCTTAGACCAGGGGGGGGAGCAGTACTTC. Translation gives CASSLDQGGEQYF.

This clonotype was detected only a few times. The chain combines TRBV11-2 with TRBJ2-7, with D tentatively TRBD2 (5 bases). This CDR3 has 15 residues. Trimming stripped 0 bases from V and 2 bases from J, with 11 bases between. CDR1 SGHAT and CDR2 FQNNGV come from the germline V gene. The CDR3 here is CASSLDLGETYEQYF. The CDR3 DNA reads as TGTGCCAGCAGCTTAGATCTCGGGGAAACCTACGAGCAGTACTTC.

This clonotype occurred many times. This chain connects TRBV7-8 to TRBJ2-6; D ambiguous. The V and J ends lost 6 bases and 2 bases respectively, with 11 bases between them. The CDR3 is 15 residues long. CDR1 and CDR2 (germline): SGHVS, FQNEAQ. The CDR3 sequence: CASSLLGPGANVLTF. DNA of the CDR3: TGTGCCAGCAGTCTTCTGGGTCCTGGGGCCAACGTCCTGACTTTC.

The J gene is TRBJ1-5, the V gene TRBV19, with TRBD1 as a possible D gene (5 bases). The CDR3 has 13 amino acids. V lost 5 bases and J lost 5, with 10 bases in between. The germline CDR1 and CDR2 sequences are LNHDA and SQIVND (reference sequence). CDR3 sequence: CASSRGVYQPQHF. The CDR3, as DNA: TGTGCCAGTAGTCGGGGGGTATATCAGCCCCAGCATTTT.

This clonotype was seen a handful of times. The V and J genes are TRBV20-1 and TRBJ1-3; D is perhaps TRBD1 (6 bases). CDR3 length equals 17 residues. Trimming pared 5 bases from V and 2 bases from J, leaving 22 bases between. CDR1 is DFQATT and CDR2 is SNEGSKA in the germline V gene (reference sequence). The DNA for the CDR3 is TGCAGTGCTGTACCGCCTAGGGGGGGGGCGGCTGGAAACACCATATATTTT. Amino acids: CSAVPPRGGAAGNTIYF.

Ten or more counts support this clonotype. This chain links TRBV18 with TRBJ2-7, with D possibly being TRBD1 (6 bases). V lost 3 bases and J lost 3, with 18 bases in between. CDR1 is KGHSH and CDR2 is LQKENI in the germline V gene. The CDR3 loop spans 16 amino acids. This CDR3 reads CASSPTLAGAVYEQYF. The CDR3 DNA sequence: TGTGCCAGCTCACCTACCTTGGCAGGGGCGGTCTACGAGCAGTACTTC.